The clone carrying this TCR beta chain has only a few counts. CDR1 is LGHDT and CDR2 is YNNKEL in the germline V gene (reference sequence). V lost 0 bases and J lost 3; bases outside the gene matches: 5. The CDR3 is made up of 15 amino acids. The data belong to a study of human T cells and chemical hapten exposure. Sample time point: pre-sensitization, week 0. Treatment meaning: therapeutic diphenylcyclopropenone sensitization with weekly scalp DPC. TCRdb re-derived calls from the RACE reads in MiXCR, one entry per CDR3 protein. The sample has 200,000 to 300,000 distinct CDR3 sequences, approximately 8.6% seen once.

Sequenced material: whole blood, taken in connection with sensitization to the hapten diphenylcyclopropenone (DPC). The genes are TRBV3-1 and TRBJ2-7, with 7 bases identical to TRBD2. This clonotype originated in a woman aged 40 to 50 with alopecia areata. Some clones in this sample may be carry-over from other donors' samples. The CDR3 reads CASSQDAGDIYEQYF. Written as DNA, the CDR3 is TGTGCCAGCAGCCAAGATGCGGGAGATATCTACGAGCAGTACTTC.